A selection of T cell receptor beta chains follows, all from one sample in a study of blood T cell repertoires in COVID-19. Here immunoSEQ multiplex PCR was the method, and the copy in TCRdb shows in-frame clones only, minus some. The data hold 200,000 or so clones, with around 90% observed a single time. Sequenced sample: peripheral blood. Receptors originate from a man between 60 and 75 years old with acute or convalescent COVID-19. The CDR3 runs from the conserved cysteine through the conserved F or W. A D gene is named only where the DNA matches it firmly. Size values are once, few and many counts, or a class for expanded clones, and some rows have none.

j_call v_call clone_size d_call cdr3_aa cdr3_nt
TRBJ2-7 TRBV7-9 . . CASSPGQDREQYF TGTGCCAGCAGCCCAGGACAAGACCGGGAGCAGTACTTC
TRBJ2-2 TRBV21-1 . . CASSIYRASFGGELFF TGTGCCAGCAGCATATACAGGGCTTCGTTTGGCGGGGAGCTGTTTTTT
TRBJ1-1 TRBV18 . TRBD1 CASSPSPGTGLNTEAFF TGTGCCAGCTCACCCAGTCCCGGGACAGGTTTGAACACTGAAGCTTTCTTT
TRBJ1-1 TRBV6-6 . . CASRIHDRTTEAFF TGTGCCAGCAGGATACACGACAGGACAACTGAAGCTTTCTTT
TRBJ2-5 TRBV15 . . CATSRGGGGPQETQYF TGTGCCACCAGCAGAGGAGGGGGGGGACCCCAAGAGACCCAGTACTTC
TRBJ2-3 TRBV9 . . CASSWTATSTDTQYF TGTGCCAGCAGCTGGACAGCAACTAGCACAGATACGCAGTATTTT
TRBJ1-5 TRBV5-1 once . CASSSTGGSNQPQHF TGCGCCAGCAGCTCGACGGGAGGTAGCAATCAGCCCCAGCATTTT
TRBJ2-7 TRBV12-3/TRBV12-4 . . CASSLNYEQYF TGTGCCAGCAGTCTAAACTACGAGCAGTACTTC
TRBJ2-2 TRBV7-9 . . CASSFSTPGTGELFF TGTGCCAGCAGCTTCTCTACCCCGGGCACCGGGGAGCTGTTTTTT
TRBJ2-7 TRBV19 . . CASSIGVYEQYF TGTGCCAGTAGTATCGGAGTCTACGAGCAGTACTTC
TRBJ2-7 TRBV5-1 . . CASSPFYTGNEQYF TGCGCCAGCAGCCCATTTTATACAGGGAACGAGCAGTACTTC
TRBJ2-7 TRBV3-1/TRBV3-2 once . CASSQDPTWGYISYEQYF TGTGCCAGCAGCCAAGATCCAACGTGGGGCTACATCTCCTACGAGCAGTACTTC
TRBJ2-5 TRBV6-1 . TRBD2 CASSEEGLAGGETQYF TGTGCCAGCAGTGAAGAAGGGCTAGCGGGGGGAGAGACCCAGTACTTC
TRBJ2-5 TRBV20-1 . TRBD2 CSASVSGLAGGETQYF TGCAGTGCTAGTGTTTCAGGGCTAGCGGGGGGGGAGACCCAGTACTTC
TRBJ2-7 TRBV18 . TRBD1 CASSPPGTAYEQYF TGTGCCAGCTCACCACCGGGGACAGCTTACGAGCAGTACTTC
TRBJ2-2 TRBV11-2 . TRBD1 CASSRHPGQGAGGELFF TGTGCCAGCAGCCGCCATCCGGGACAGGGGGCAGGAGGGGAGCTGTTTTTT
TRBJ1-3 TRBV7-3 once . CASSLGHLSGNTIYF TGTGCCAGCAGCTTAGGACACCTCTCTGGAAACACCATATATTTT
TRBJ1-4 TRBV18 once TRBD1 CASSPYGTGDEKLFF TGTGCCAGCTCACCTTACGGGACAGGGGATGAAAAACTGTTTTTT
TRBJ2-3 TRBV11-3 . TRBD2 CASSEGLAGTRGGDTQYF TGTGCCAGCAGCGAGGGACTAGCGGGGACCCGGGGGGGGGATACGCAGTATTTT
TRBJ1-1 TRBV18 . . CASSPVVVGQLNTEAFF TGTGCCAGCTCACCCGTAGTTGTAGGACAGCTCAACACTGAAGCTTTCTTT
TRBJ1-2 TRBV5-1 few TRBD1 CASSATTGGAYGYTF TGCGCCAGCAGCGCGACAACAGGGGGCGCGTATGGCTACACCTTC
TRBJ2-1 TRBV6-5 . . CASSYTGTPSYNEQFF TGTGCCAGCAGTTACACCGGGACACCCTCCTACAATGAGCAGTTCTTC
TRBJ1-6 TRBV6-2/TRBV6-3 . . CASSYRGLGNSPLHF TGTGCCAGCAGTTACAGGGGCCTCGGTAATTCACCCCTCCACTTT
TRBJ2-2 TRBV7-3 . TRBD2 CASSLARGLAEELFF TGTGCCAGCAGCTTAGCCCGGGGACTAGCGGAGGAGCTGTTTTTT
TRBJ1-6 TRBV2 . TRBD1 CASRSSGQYNSPLHF TGTGCCAGCAGGTCCTCGGGACAGTATAATTCACCCCTCCACTTT
TRBJ2-1 TRBV11-2 . TRBD1 CASSFSRQGLNNEQFF TGTGCCAGCAGCTTTTCAAGACAGGGCCTCAACAATGAGCAGTTCTTC
TRBJ2-5 TRBV11-3 . . CASSPGGLAGRETQYF TGTGCCAGCAGCCCGGGGGGCTTAGCGGGTAGAGAGACCCAGTACTTC